This T cell receptor (beta chain) was retrieved from a study of PD-1 blockade in classical Hodgkin lymphoma. General study points: It was reported that newly diagnosed patients had less baseline TCR diversity than healthy donors. Underlying causes for the observed repertoire differences were not defined, possibly disease activity or prior therapy. Diversity in CD4+ TCRs, unlike that measured in CD8+ TCRs, had risen significantly by C4D1.

This CDR3 is 13 amino acids long. Trimming took 0 bases from V and 2 from J, leaving 7 bases between them. Germline CDR1 and CDR2: GTSNPN and SVGIG (reference sequence). The table came from immunoSEQ multiplex PCR; TCRdb's copy has only in-frame clones and leaves some out. Of about 29,000 clones in the sample, over 70% were seen once. As concerns this clone: Its antigen remains unidentified.

The patients all showed relapse after autologous stem cell transplantation, while their brentuximab vedotin exposure varied. The clonotype comes from a human donor with classical Hodgkin lymphoma. Sequencing used peripheral blood mononuclear cells (PBMCs), obtained before the second cycle of nivolumab. The chain links TRBV30 to TRBJ2-5; no firm D call. This CDR3 reads CAWSVHPQETQYF. As DNA, the CDR3 is TGTGCCTGGAGTGTACACCCACAAGAGACCCAGTACTTC.